This T cell receptor (beta chain) stems from a study of blood T cell repertoires in COVID-19. Study details: The United States, Italy and Spain were the sources of the acute and convalescent COVID-19 samples. T cells, B-cell-depleted T cells, or PBMCs provided the cDNA or gDNA that served as material.

In the authors' methods: Amplified reference gene primers provided the basis for estimating nucleated cell counts. The data were produced by immunoSEQ multiplex PCR, yet TCRdb's version contains in-frame clones alone and is incomplete. V and J calls and clone size are those listed in that table; D and trimming were worked out from the DNA. The table has approximately 200,000 clones, 70% to 90% seen once. Sequencing was carried out using peripheral blood. This receptor was obtained from a middle-aged man with acute or convalescent COVID-19.

The CDR3 coding sequence is TGTGCCAGCAGCTCCGCTGGGCCCGGCTACACCTTC. Its translation: CASSSAGPGYTF. The V and J genes are TRBV6-2 or TRBV6-3 and TRBJ1-2; no firm D call. CDR1 and CDR2 from the germline V gene are MNHEY and SVGEGT. The CDR3 extends over 12 amino acids. Trimming removed 6 bases at V and 8 bases at J, with 13 bases between.